These 15 T cell receptor beta chains came from one sample sequenced in a study of blood T cell repertoires in COVID-19. The table came from immunoSEQ multiplex PCR; TCRdb's copy has only in-frame clones and leaves some out. The profile shows about 24,000 clones, roughly nine tenths of them singletons. Material: peripheral blood. The receptors originated from a human donor in a cohort sampled during active COVID-19.

The chain joins TRBV2 to TRBJ2-1; tentative D call: TRBD2 (5 bases). The CDR3 has 15 amino acids. Trimming stripped 3 bases from V and 3 bases from J, with 12 bases between. The germline CDR1 and CDR2 sequences are SNHLY and FYNNEI. CDR3 residues: CASSDDYRGYNEQFF. The CDR3 DNA reads as TGTGCCAGCAGTGATGACTACCGTGGCTACAATGAGCAGTTCTTC.

This clone was seen just once. The gene calls are TRBV3-1 (or the pseudogene TRBV3-2) and TRBJ1-2; the D gene is possibly TRBD1 (6 bases). Germline lookup yields CDR1 LGHDT and CDR2 YNNKEL (reference sequence). The CDR3 totals 12 residues. V was shortened by 3 bases and J by 8 bases, with 10 bases between the two germline ends. The DNA for the CDR3 is TGTGCCAGCAGCCAGGACAGTAAGGGCTACACCTTC. It translates to CASSQDSKGYTF.

This chain connects TRBV19 to TRBJ2-3, with a tentative D call TRBD1 (6 bases). Germline CDR1 and CDR2: LNHDA and SQIVND (reference sequence). The CDR3 spans 15 residues. The germline V and J ends were trimmed by 2 bases and 2 bases, with 11 bases remaining between them. CDR3 in amino acids: CASSIRTDPTDTQYF. The CDR3 DNA is TGTGCCAGTAGTATACGGACAGACCCCACAGATACGCAGTATTTT.

The V and J genes are TRBV14 and TRBJ2-7, with a weak D call TRBD2 (5 bases). The germline gives CDR1 SGHDN, CDR2 FVKESK. The CDR3 covers 13 residues. V was shortened by 0 bases and J by 8 bases, with 11 bases between the two germline ends. Here the CDR3 DNA reads TGTGCCAGCAGCCAAGATCGGGGTGGGCAGCAGTACTTC. It codes for CASSQDRGGQQYF.

This clone was seen a few times. The chain combines TRBV7-7 with TRBJ2-3; TRBD2 agrees at 9 bases. This CDR3 has 15 amino acids. Per the germline V gene, CDR1 is SSHAT and CDR2 is FNYEAQ (reference sequence). V was clipped by 5 bases and J by 1 base; unmatched bases: 4. The CDR3 DNA follows: TGTGCCAGCAGCCCGGGGACTAGCCGCACAGATACGCAGTATTTT. Encoded protein: CASSPGTSRTDTQYF.

The chain joins TRBV10-3 to TRBJ2-5; the D is unclear. The CDR3 is 13 residues long. Per germline, CDR1 ENHRY and CDR2 SYGVKD. With 2 bases removed from V and 5 bases from J, the gap between germline ends came to 9 bases. CDR3: CAISEDAGETQYF. CDR3 coding DNA: TGTGCCATCAGTGAGGACGCCGGGGAGACCCAGTACTTC.

V is TRBV6-5 and J is TRBJ2-1, with TRBD1 identical over 10 bases. The CDR3 has 15 residues. The germline V gene has CDR1 MNHEY and CDR2 SVGAGI. The V segment lost 5 bases and the J segment 3 bases; nucleotides outside the gene matches: 4. CDR3 nucleotides: TGTGCCAGCAGTATGACAGGGGGCATCTACAATGAGCAGTTCTTC. This gives the protein CASSMTGGIYNEQFF.

The genes are TRBV3-1 (or the pseudogene TRBV3-2) and TRBJ2-2, with D perhaps TRBD1 (5 bases). The ends were cut back, 1 base at V and 5 bases at J, with 5 bases in the middle. CDR3 length: 13 amino acids. CDR1 is LGHDT, CDR2 YNNKEL, per germline (reference sequence). For the CDR3, the DNA is TGTGCCAGCAGCCAAGCAGGGACCGGGGAGCTGTTTTTT. Protein sequence: CASSQAGTGELFF.

The chain uses TRBV9 and TRBJ2-5; no clear D. Germline V gene data show CDR1 as SGDLS and CDR2 as YYNGEE. CDR3 length: 14 amino acids. With 7 bases removed from V and 2 bases from J, the gap between germline ends came to 15 bases. DNA for the CDR3: TGTGCCAGCCCCTCGGTTCTCGGGCAAGAGACCCAGTACTTC. Amino acid sequence: CASPSVLGQETQYF.

The chain links TRBV27 to TRBJ2-7; 7 bases map to TRBD2. J gave up 2 bases and V 3 bases, and 10 bases lay outside the gene matches. This CDR3 has 16 amino acids. Germline V gene sequence: CDR1 MNHEY, CDR2 SMNVEV (reference sequence). In DNA form, the CDR3 reads TGTGCCAGCAGTTTCCCGGGAGGACACTGTGCCTACGAGCAGTACTTC. Translating it yields CASSFPGGHCAYEQYF.

The CDR3 loop is CASTLSAGVHTF. CDR3 nucleotide sequence: TGTGCCAGCACACTTTCGGCAGGGGTCCACACCTTC. This chain links TRBV3-1 (or the pseudogene TRBV3-2) with TRBJ1-2, with a possible D match to TRBD1 (6 bases). Germline V gene sequence: CDR1 LGHDT, CDR2 YNNKEL (reference sequence). The CDR3 extends over 12 amino acids. V lost 7 bases to trimming and J lost 12 bases, with 18 bases between them.

The genes are TRBV5-1 and TRBJ2-5, with TRBD2 identical over 9 bases. Per germline, CDR1 SGHRS and CDR2 YFSETQ. The J segment lost 2 bases and the V segment lost 1 base, leaving 12 bases of the junction unmatched. The CDR3 is 18 amino acids. CDR3 protein: CASSLLGLSGGLQETQYF. In DNA form, the CDR3 reads TGCGCCAGCAGCTTGCTGGGTCTTAGCGGGGGACTTCAAGAGACCCAGTACTTC.

The chain couples TRBV15 to TRBJ2-2; unclear D gene. The CDR3 is made up of 13 amino acids. From germline, CDR1 is LNHNV and CDR2 YYDKDF (reference sequence). The V and J ends lost 1 base and 5 bases respectively, with 5 bases between them. CDR3 sequence: CATSRVATGELFF. CDR3 DNA: TGTGCCACCAGCAGAGTTGCGACCGGGGAGCTGTTTTTT. The complete variable domain, with remaining parts taken from reference TRBV15 and TRBJ2-2, reads DAMVIQNPRYQVTQFGKPVTLSCSQTLNHNVMYWYQQKSSQAPKLLFHYYDKDFNNEADTPDNFQSRRPNTSFCFLDIRSPGLGDTAMYLCATSRVATGELFFGEGSRLTVL.

The chain combines TRBV6-6 with TRBJ2-7, with TRBD2 identical over 8 bases. J gave up 6 bases and V 0 bases, and 7 bases lay outside the gene matches. This CDR3 is 15 amino acids long. Germline V gives CDR1 MNHNY, CDR2 SVGAGI (reference sequence). The CDR3 nucleotides read TGTGCCAGCAGTTACTCGGAGCGGGGGTCGGGCGAGCAGTACTTC. It codes for CASSYSERGSGEQYF.

The rearrangement uses TRBV5-1 and TRBJ2-3, with 9 bases that match TRBD1. Germline assignment: CDR1 SGHRS and CDR2 YFSETQ. The CDR3 is made up of 15 amino acids. V was clipped by 2 bases and J by 2 bases; unmatched bases: 3. The CDR3 DNA reads TGCGCCAGCAGCTTACAGGGGGCCGACACAGATACGCAGTATTTT. Translation: CASSLQGADTDTQYF.